Listed here are 6 T cell receptor beta chains from one sample, sequenced in a study of CD8 T cells in ankylosing spondylitis. TCRdb used MiXCR to reprocess the 5' RACE reads, holding one entry per CDR3 protein. The sample shows about 310,000 distinct CDR3 sequences, less than 25% of them seen only once. Sequencing input: blood, either unsorted or a sorted T cell fraction (not recorded which). The receptor set was obtained from a female donor with ankylosing spondylitis or in good health (not recorded which).

This chain joins TRBV7-6 and TRBJ2-1, with 7 bases identical to TRBD2. The CDR3 contains 21 residues. Unmatched junction bases numbered 22, after V lost 1 base and J lost 4 bases. Germline lookup yields CDR1 SGHVS and CDR2 FNYEAQ. The CDR3 spells CASSLGHRSAASGRIYNEQFF. The CDR3 coding sequence is TGTGCCAGCAGCTTAGGGCATAGGTCTGCGGCTAGCGGACGAATTTACAATGAGCAGTTCTTC.

This clonotype was recorded a few times. The chain employs TRBV2 and TRBJ2-1, with 10 bases matching TRBD2. Germline-derived CDR1 and CDR2 are SNHLY and FYNNEI. With 6 bases clipped from V and 2 bases from J, the junction kept 4 bases outside the gene matches. This CDR3 is built from 15 residues. The CDR3 sequence is CASRVAGGPYNEQFF. CDR3 nucleotides: TGTGCCAGCAGAGTAGCGGGAGGCCCCTACAATGAGCAGTTCTTC.

There are a few counts of this clonotype. This rearrangement joins TRBV7-2 to TRBJ2-5, with D possibly TRBD2 on 6 matching bases. V was clipped by 8 bases and J by 5 bases, with 18 bases between them. Germline CDR1 is SGHTA and CDR2 is FQGNSA. The CDR3 is 14 residues long. The CDR3 reads CASESGGPVETQYF. The CDR3 DNA is TGTGCCAGCGAAAGTGGAGGGCCGGTGGAGACCCAGTACTTC.

This chain connects TRBV11-1 to TRBJ1-3; no firm D call. The CDR3 length is 14 residues. Trimming took 2 bases from V and 8 from J, leaving 13 bases between them. Germline V lookup: CDR1 SGHAT, CDR2 FQDESV (reference sequence). CDR3 region: CASSLRRSRDTIYF. In DNA form, the CDR3 reads TGTGCCAGCAGCTTAAGACGTTCGAGAGACACCATATATTTT.

The J gene is TRBJ2-1, the V gene TRBV20-1, with 10 bases lining up with TRBD2. The ends lost 3 bases at V and 8 bases at J; junction bases unmatched: 4. CDR1 and CDR2 from the germline V gene are DFQATT and SNEGSKA (reference sequence). The CDR3 extends over 13 amino acids. The CDR3 DNA follows: TGCAGTGCTAGCCTAGCGGGAGAAGATGAGCAGTTCTTC. Its translation: CSASLAGEDEQFF.

The chain couples TRBV20-1 to TRBJ2-5; 8 positions match TRBD2. V lost 0 bases to trimming and J lost 2 bases; unmatched junction nucleotides: 2. The CDR3 totals 14 residues. The germline gives CDR1 DFQATT, CDR2 SNEGSKA (reference sequence). The CDR3 DNA sequence: TGCAGTGCTAGAGAGGGACTAGTTCAAGAGACCCAGTACTTC. Residues: CSAREGLVQETQYF.